This TCR beta chain was identified in a study of T cell responses to AZD1222 COVID-19 vaccine. Study-level points and caveats: White British people made up most donors, females outnumbered males, and clonal diversity was possibly underestimated.

The CDR3 is 13 residues long. The V end was cut by 5 bases, the J end by 8 bases, with 15 bases between. Germline V gives CDR1 SGHTA, CDR2 FQGTGA. Method: immunoSEQ multiplex PCR; TCRdb's copy keeps in-frame clones and lacks some. The top ten hold 4% to 4.5% of the sample, which has about 100,000 clones, about 90% seen once. This clone has a single count. The antigen is not known. The chain has TRBV7-3 and TRBJ1-2; TRBD1 might be the D (6 bases). The sequence came from an adult in good health. The sequencing used peripheral blood, collected on day 0 of MenACWY control vaccination. CDR3 DNA: TGTGCCAGCAGCCAGGACAGTCGGGAGGGCTACACCTTC. It translates to CASSQDSREGYTF.